The rows below give T cell receptor beta chains drawn from one sample of a study of regulatory and conventional T cells in RAG deficiency. Sequenced by immunoSEQ multiplex PCR; TCRdb stores in-frame clones only, minus some. This sample carries roughly 20,000 clones, approximately 86% of them seen once, and the ten largest clones take approximately 1.4%. These records were also assigned to another study, of regulatory T cells.

Material: Tregs sorted from blood. The receptor source for this set is a human donor in good health. The CDR3 runs from the conserved cysteine through the conserved F or W. A D gene is named only where the DNA matches it firmly. Size is stated for part of the rows, as once, few or many counts, or as a class when the clone is expanded.

CDR3 length	J gene	clone size	V gene	D gene	CDR3 protein	CDR3 DNA
14	TRBJ1-1	NA	TRBV28	NA	CASSPTGGSDQTFF	TGTGCCAGCAGTCCTACAGGCGGCAGTGACCAGACTTTCTTT
13	TRBJ2-1	few	TRBV19	NA	CASSSQGYNEQFF	TGTGCCAGTAGTTCCCAAGGGTACAATGAGCAGTTCTTC
15	TRBJ2-3	once	TRBV19	TRBD2	CASSSGTRNTDTQYF	TGTGCCAGTAGTTCCGGGACTAGAAACACAGATACGCAGTATTTT
16	TRBJ1-2	NA	TRBV27	NA	CASSVDGRLINYGYTF	TGTGCCAGCAGTGTGGACGGCCGTTTAATTAACTATGGCTACACCTTC
16	TRBJ2-1	NA	TRBV14	NA	CASSLGTNPSYNEQFF	TGTGCCAGCAGCCTCGGGACCAACCCCTCCTACAATGAGCAGTTCTTC
15	TRBJ2-7	few	TRBV21-1	NA	CASSATGGSSYEQYF	TGTGCCAGCAGCGCAACAGGGGGCAGCTCCTACGAGCAGTACTTC
17	TRBJ2-3	NA	TRBV7-2	TRBD1	CASSQTGTGGLTDTQYF	TGTGCCAGCAGCCAGACCGGGACAGGGGGTCTCACAGATACGCAGTATTTT
14	TRBJ1-2	once	TRBV4-1	NA	CASSPDPHPYGYTF	TGCGCCAGCAGCCCCGATCCCCACCCCTATGGCTACACCTTC
17	TRBJ2-7	NA	TRBV4-1	TRBD2	CASSQGNRGGQPYEQYF	TGCGCCAGCAGCCAAGGCAATCGGGGGGGCCAGCCCTACGAGCAGTACTTC
14	TRBJ1-2	NA	TRBV5-1	TRBD1	CASSSGQGVNGYTF	TGCGCCAGCAGCTCGGGACAGGGGGTCAATGGCTACACCTTC